This TCR beta chain was identified during a study of blood T cell repertoires in COVID-19. Overall study: COVID-19 samples from acute and convalescent phases originated in the United States, Italy and Spain. T cells, B-cell-depleted T cells, or PBMCs supplied cDNA or gDNA.

In the original processing: Using reference gene primer amplification, nucleated cell counts were estimated. Some clones are missing from TCRdb's copy, which holds only in-frame ones; the method was immunoSEQ multiplex PCR. The V and J calls and clone size are taken from that table; D and trimming were inferred from the DNA. Found here are tens of thousands of clones, about four fifths of them singletons; the top ten hold roughly 12%. Germline CDR1 SNHLY, CDR2 FYNNEI. Deletions cut 6 bases from V and 4 bases from J, with 12 bases between. This CDR3 spans 14 amino acids. The source of this sequence is a man aged 80 or over with acute or convalescent COVID-19. The sequenced sample was peripheral blood. This chain connects TRBV2 to TRBJ2-2; perhaps TRBD1 as D (6 bases). The CDR3 protein is CASSISGATGELFF. The CDR3 coding sequence is TGTGCCAGCAGCATCTCAGGGGCCACCGGGGAGCTGTTTTTT.